A selection of T cell receptor beta chains follows, all from one sample in a study of vaccination and CD4 T cells after COVID-19. From the PCR reads, TCRdb called clonotypes with MiXCR, one entry per CDR3 protein. The profile shows about 24,000 distinct CDR3 sequences, about 56% of them singletons. Antigen specificity for these receptors is unknown. The source material was CD4+ T cells from blood, cultured in vitro. The receptors originated from a human donor who had recovered from COVID-19. Both conserved end residues are part of each CDR3. A D gene is named only where the DNA matches it firmly.

d_gene	j_gene	v_gene	CDR3nt	CDR3aa
-	TRBJ1-5	TRBV6-5	TGTGCCAGCAGTTACTCTGCGGGCAGGGGAGGCCTCGATCAGCCCCAGCATTTT	CASSYSAGRGGLDQPQHF
TRBD1	TRBJ2-7	TRBV7-3	TGTGCCAGCAGCTTAATGGGGACAGACTCCTACGAGCAGTACTTC	CASSLMGTDSYEQYF
TRBD1	TRBJ1-6	TRBV23-1	TGCGCCAGCAGTCCCCAACCCGCGGGACAGGGGAATTCACCCCTCCACTTT	CASSPQPAGQGNSPLHF
TRBD1	TRBJ1-5	TRBV7-2	TGTGCCAGCAGCCCGGACAGGGGGCGGTATCAGCCCCAGCATTTT	CASSPDRGRYQPQHF
TRBD2	TRBJ2-3	TRBV20-1	TGCAGTGCTAGCGGGTCTACTAGCGGGAGAGGGGATACGCAGTATTTT	CSASGSTSGRGDTQYF
-	TRBJ1-2	TRBV4-3	TGCGCCAGCAGCCAAGAGCGAGGTGACTATGGCTACACCTTC	CASSQERGDYGYTF
TRBD2	TRBJ2-1	TRBV19	TGTGCCAGTACCTCCCAGCGGGAGAATGACAATGAGCAGTTCTTC	CASTSQRENDNEQFF
-	TRBJ1-1	TRBV7-9	TGTGCCAGCAGCTGGAGGTTTGGTAGCACTGAAGCTTTCTTT	CASSWRFGSTEAFF
TRBD2	TRBJ2-7	TRBV20-1	TGCAGCGCACGGGGGGGCGGTGGATCCTACGAGCAGTACTTC	CSARGGGGSYEQYF
-	TRBJ1-2	TRBV6-1	TGTGCCAGCAACCGGGGGGGCGGCGGGTCCAACTATGGCTACACCTTC	CASNRGGGGSNYGYTF